Below, 13 T cell receptor beta chains from the same sample are listed, as sequenced in a study of T-cell reconstitution after alpha-beta-depleted transplantation in children. For TCRbeta, the library was prepared with unique molecular identifiers. One entry per CDR3 protein, called by TCRdb with MiXCR from the PCR reads. The data contain about 500,000 distinct CDR3 sequences, approximately 32% of them singletons. The source was PBMCs from the stem cell graft donor, collected from the stem cell graft. The receptors shown here come from a human donor who donated a stem cell graft to a child with aplastic anemia.

This clonotype was counted only a few times. An end of the junction differs from the germline gene, which may be a read error. This chain links TRBV25-1 with TRBJ2-5; 11 bases agree with TRBD2. The CDR3 loop spans 15 amino acids. Looked up from germline, CDR1 is MGHDK and CDR2 is SYGVNS. CDR3 sequence: CASSFSGRAGETQYF. The CDR3 nucleotides are TGTGCCAGCAGTTTTAGCGGGAGGGCCGGGGAGACCCAGTATTTC.

The rearrangement links TRBV12-3 or TRBV12-4 to TRBJ2-7, with D perhaps matching TRBD2 (6 bases). V was cut by 3 bases and J by 6 bases, with 12 bases left in between. The CDR3 loop spans 13 amino acids. Written as DNA, the CDR3 is TGTGCCAGCAGTTTGACGCTGGGGGGCGAGCAGTACGTC. This codes for CASSLTLGGEQYV.

The rearrangement joins TRBV6-1 to TRBJ2-1; TRBD2 matches 15 bases. The CDR3 extends over 17 amino acids. CDR1 and CDR2 from the germline V gene are MNHNS and SASEGT. The ends lost 6 bases at V and 1 base at J; junction bases unmatched: 4. The CDR3: CASRSGTSGGSYNEQFF. In nucleotides, the CDR3 is TGTGCCAGCAGGTCCGGGACTAGCGGGGGGTCCTACAATGAGCAGTTCTTC.

The chain links TRBV28 to TRBJ1-1; no clear D. Per the germline V gene, CDR1 is MDHEN and CDR2 is SYDVKM. V was trimmed by 6 bases and J by 8 bases, leaving 22 bases between them. The CDR3 runs 15 residues. As DNA, the CDR3 is TGTGCCAGCAGGTCGTCGGCTCTCCGTTGGAAAGAAGCTTTCTTT. Its protein is CASRSSALRWKEAFF.

This clonotype appeared a few times. The chain links TRBV9 to TRBJ2-7; no reliable D call. Trimming took off 8 bases at V and 2 bases at J, with 14 bases between the two ends. This CDR3 contains 13 residues. CDR1 SGDLS and CDR2 YYNGEE come from the germline V gene. CDR3 sequence: CASPSSAPYEQYF. Here the CDR3 DNA reads TGTGCCAGTCCGTCCTCCGCCCCCTACGAGCAGTACTTC.

The J gene is TRBJ2-3, the V gene TRBV6-5; 11 bases match TRBD2. Germline trimming cut 0 bases from V and 1 base from J; bases unmatched to any gene: 9. CDR3 length equals 19 residues. Germline CDR1 is MNHEY and CDR2 is SVGAGI. CDR3 DNA sequence: TGTGCCAGCAGTTACTCGAAGGCTAGCGGGAGGTTCGGCACAGATACGCAGTATTTT. Its translation is CASSYSKASGRFGTDTQYF.

This clonotype showed up just a few times. The rearrangement uses TRBV4-1 and TRBJ1-1, with 7 positions matching TRBD1. V lost 0 bases, J lost 7 bases, and 8 bases stayed unmatched. Germline V CDR1 and CDR2: MGHRA, YSYEKL. CDR3 length: 15 amino acids. The chain's CDR3 is CASSQEPTGPSEAFF. The CDR3 DNA follows: TGCGCCAGCAGCCAAGAGCCGACAGGGCCCAGTGAAGCTTTCTTT.

The chain is built from TRBV7-9 and TRBJ2-5, with D unresolved. The germline gives CDR1 SEHNR, CDR2 FQNEAQ (reference sequence). The ends were cut back, 8 bases at V and 2 bases at J, with 9 bases in the middle. This CDR3 region has 12 residues. CDR3 DNA: TGTGCCAGCGCAAACGTACAAGAGACCCAGTACTTC. Encoded protein: CASANVQETQYF.

At least ten counts were recorded for this clonotype. The chain employs TRBV5-1 and TRBJ1-2; D not certain. CDR3 size: 16 residues. V was shortened by 0 bases and J by 3 bases, with 15 bases between the two germline ends. Germline V gene lookup returns CDR1 SGHRS and CDR2 YFSETQ. CDR3 region: CASSLGYTAVDYGYTF. CDR3 DNA sequence: TGCGCCAGCAGCTTGGGTTACACAGCGGTTGACTATGGCTACACCTTC.

In this sample, this clonotype turned up a few times. V usage is TRBV29-1 and J usage is TRBJ2-1, with 9 positions matching TRBD2. V was clipped by 7 bases and J by 7 bases; unmatched bases: 8. The CDR3 is 13 residues long. Germline CDR1 reads SQVTM; CDR2 reads ANQGSEA. The CDR3 loop is CSAGTSFGNEQFF. In nucleotides, the CDR3 is TGCAGCGCCGGGACTAGCTTCGGGAATGAGCAGTTCTTC.

This clonotype was seen a few times. V usage is TRBV5-1 and J usage is TRBJ2-1, with 13 nucleotides matching TRBD2. J lost 2 bases, V lost 1 base, and 3 bases had no gene match. Per germline, CDR1 SGHRS and CDR2 YFSETQ. The CDR3 loop spans 17 amino acids. CDR3 loop: CASSLRTSGSPYNEQFF. In DNA form, the CDR3 reads TGCGCCAGCAGCTTGAGGACTAGCGGGAGCCCCTACAATGAGCAGTTCTTC.

This clonotype was recorded a few times. V usage is TRBV24-1 and J usage is TRBJ2-3; maybe TRBD2 (5 bases). V lost 3 bases, J lost 0 bases, and 15 bases lay in between. The CDR3 loop spans 17 amino acids. Germline values: CDR1 KGHDR, CDR2 SFDVKD. Written as DNA, the CDR3 is TGTGCCACCAGTGATCCGCCGGGGTTGCAAAGCACAGATACGCAGTATTTT. It is translated as CATSDPPGLQSTDTQYF.

V and J are TRBV7-2 and TRBJ1-1; 8 bases agree with TRBD1. The CDR3 consists of 15 residues. Trimming removed 0 bases from V and 5 bases from J; junction bases left unmatched: 5. The germline V gene encodes CDR1 SGHTA and CDR2 FQGNSA. CDR3 amino acids: CASSLARDRKTEAFF. CDR3 nucleotides: TGTGCCAGCAGCTTAGCCCGGGACAGGAAAACTGAAGCTTTCTTT.